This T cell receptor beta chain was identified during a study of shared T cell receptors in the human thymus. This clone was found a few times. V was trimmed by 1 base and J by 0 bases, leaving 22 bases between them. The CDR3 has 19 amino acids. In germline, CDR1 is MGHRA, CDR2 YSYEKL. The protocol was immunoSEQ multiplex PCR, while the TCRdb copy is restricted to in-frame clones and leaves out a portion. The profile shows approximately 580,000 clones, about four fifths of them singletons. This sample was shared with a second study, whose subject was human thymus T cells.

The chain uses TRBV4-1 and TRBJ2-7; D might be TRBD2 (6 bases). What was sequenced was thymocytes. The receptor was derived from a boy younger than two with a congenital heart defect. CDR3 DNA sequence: TGCGCCAGCAGCCAAGTTCCGGTAGAAGCGGGTAGAGGCTCCTACGAGCAGTACTTC. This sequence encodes CASSQVPVEAGRGSYEQYF.